One and the same sample provided the 6 T cell receptor beta chains below, sequenced in a study of CD8+CD57+ T cells in acquired aplastic anemia. Patients who underwent sequencing had shown CD8+CD57+ cell expansion by flow cytometry. TCR beta VDJ combinations and CDR3 sequences were profiled from genomic DNA. TCRdb re-derived calls from the reads in MiXCR, one entry per CDR3 protein. The repertoire includes around 150,000 distinct CDR3 sequences, 40% to 55% of them detected once, and approximately 2.8% sits in the top ten. The specimen sequenced was sorted CD4+, CD8+, or CD8+CD57+ T cells (not recorded which) from PBMCs. The origin of the receptors is a human donor with aplastic anemia.

The genes are TRBV24-1 and TRBJ2-7, with D possibly TRBD2 on 5 matching bases. Germline values: CDR1 KGHDR, CDR2 SFDVKD. The CDR3 has 16 residues. V lost 9 bases to trimming and J lost 1 base, with 21 bases between them. The CDR3 DNA is TGTGCCACCTTCGCTCGGGCGACTAAGGTATCCTACGAGCAGTACTTC. This sequence encodes CATFARATKVSYEQYF.

The chain links TRBV3-1 to TRBJ1-3; D remains ambiguous. The CDR3 spans 13 residues. V lost 3 bases and J lost 4, with 7 bases in between. Germline CDR1 LGHDT, CDR2 YNNKEL (reference sequence). The CDR3 sequence: CASSQGLGNTIYF. In DNA form, the CDR3 reads TGTGCCAGCAGCCAGGGGTTAGGAAACACCATATATTTT.

The V and J genes are TRBV11-2 and TRBJ1-1; no reliable D call. Germline V gene lookup returns CDR1 SGHAT and CDR2 FQNNGV. V was clipped by 0 bases and J by 4 bases, with 9 bases between them. This CDR3 is built from 14 residues. CDR3 residues: CASSLDGEGTEAFF. Here the CDR3 DNA reads TGTGCCAGCAGCTTAGATGGGGAGGGCACTGAAGCTTTCTTT.

This clonotype has ten or more counts. The chain links TRBV9 to TRBJ2-1, with TRBD2 identical over 11 bases. Looked up from germline, CDR1 is SGDLS and CDR2 is YYNGEE. The CDR3 consists of 15 residues. Germline trimming cut 3 bases from V and 3 bases from J; bases unmatched to any gene: 2. CDR3: CASSGGLAVYNEQFF. Here the CDR3 DNA reads TGTGCCAGCAGCGGGGGACTAGCGGTCTACAATGAGCAGTTCTTC. The full variable domain, its missing parts supplied by reference TRBV9 and TRBJ2-1, is DSGVTQTPKHLITATGQRVTLRCSPRSGDLSVYWYQQSLDQGLQFLIQYYNGEERAKGNILERFSAQQFPDLHSELNLSSLELGDSALYFCASSGGLAVYNEQFFGPGTRLTVL.

The chain links TRBV2 to TRBJ1-2; 7 bases match TRBD1. Germline-derived CDR1 and CDR2 are SNHLY and FYNNEI. Losses at the gene ends were 6 bases for V and 2 bases for J; bases not matched to a gene: 6. The CDR3 totals 14 residues. The CDR3 loop is CASSGMDRNYGYTF. In DNA form, the CDR3 reads TGTGCCAGCAGCGGGATGGACAGGAACTATGGCTACACCTTC.

The table lists this clonotype with many counts. This chain uses TRBV2 with TRBJ1-1, with D uncertain. The germline CDR1 and CDR2 sequences are SNHLY and FYNNEI. The length of the CDR3 is 13 residues. The ends were cut back, 10 bases at V and 1 base at J, with 13 bases in the middle. CDR3 loop: CANLREGNTEAFF. Here the CDR3 DNA reads TGTGCCAACCTCCGCGAGGGGAACACTGAAGCTTTCTTT.